These T cell receptor beta chains were read from a single sample in a study of T cell responses to AZD1222 COVID-19 vaccine. Assay: immunoSEQ multiplex PCR; the TCRdb copy retains only in-frame clones and omits some. The repertoire consists of 95,000 to 110,000 clones, with more than 80% occurring once and the leading ten covering 5.5% to 8.5%. Sequencing used peripheral blood, obtained on day 0 of AZD1222 vaccination. All receptors come from an adult in good health. Both conserved end residues are part of each CDR3. The D gene is left open where the match is weak. Rows give clone size only sometimes, using once, few, many, or a class for an expanded clone.

TRBJ2-1	TRBD2	TRBV5-5	NA	TGTGCCAGCAGCTTGGCCTCCAGGGTTACGCTAGCGGAGTACAATGAGCAGTTCTTC	CASSLASRVTLAEYNEQFF
TRBJ2-7	NA	TRBV3-1/TRBV3-2	NA	TGTGCCAGCAGCCAAGTCGTCGACGAGCAGTACTTC	CASSQVVDEQYF
TRBJ1-1	NA	TRBV14	NA	TGTGCCAGCAGCCAGGGGCGGAAGAACACTGAAGCTTTCTTT	CASSQGRKNTEAFF
TRBJ1-2	TRBD1	TRBV27	NA	TGTGCCAGCAGTAAATCGGGACAGATTAACTATGGCTACACCTTC	CASSKSGQINYGYTF
TRBJ2-7	NA	TRBV15	NA	TGTGCCACCAGCAGAGATACCTACGAGCAGTACTTC	CATSRDTYEQYF
TRBJ2-2	NA	TRBV15	once	TGTGCCACCAGCAGAGATCTCTTAGACAGGTCGCTCACCGGGGAGCTGTTTTTT	CATSRDLLDRSLTGELFF
TRBJ1-3	NA	TRBV9	NA	TGTGCCAGCAGCGCCAACGCCGGTTCTGGAAACACCATATATTTT	CASSANAGSGNTIYF
TRBJ2-2	TRBD1	TRBV28	NA	TGTGCCAGCCGGGACAGGGCGGCCGGGGAGCTGTTTTTT	CASRDRAAGELFF
TRBJ2-3	TRBD2	TRBV10-3	NA	TGTGCCATCAGTAATAGCGGGAGTGTCAGCACAGATACGCAGTATTTT	CAISNSGSVSTDTQYF
TRBJ1-2	NA	TRBV6-1	few	TGTGCCAGCAGTGAATTCGGGGGGCTAAGTACTGGCTACACCTTC	CASSEFGGLSTGYTF
TRBJ2-1	TRBD2	TRBV7-3	NA	TGTGCCAGCAGCCAGACTAGCAGTACCTACAATGAGCAGTTCTTC	CASSQTSSTYNEQFF
TRBJ1-6	NA	TRBV21-1	few	TGTGCCAGCAGCAAAGCGCTTACAGGTAATTCACCCCTCCACTTT	CASSKALTGNSPLHF
TRBJ1-5	NA	TRBV4-1	NA	TGCGCCAGCAGCCAAGACGACGTAACCCAGCCCCAGCATTTT	CASSQDDVTQPQHF
TRBJ1-4	NA	TRBV2	NA	TGTGCCAGCAGTGAAGCTGGGGCCGACGAAAAACTGTTTTTT	CASSEAGADEKLFF
TRBJ1-5	NA	TRBV30	few	TGTGCCTGGAATAGGCATAGCAATCAGCCCCAGCATTTT	CAWNRHSNQPQHF
TRBJ1-2	NA	TRBV7-2	NA	TGTGCCAGCAGCTTAGATGGCGCAGCTAACTATGGCTACACCTTC	CASSLDGAANYGYTF